Listed here are 28 T cell receptor beta chains from one sample, sequenced in a study of blood T cell repertoires in COVID-19 (dated by TCRdb to 2018 to 2020). Receptor amplification or capture employed the immunoSEQ multiplex PCR assay. TCRdb mirrors the immuneACCESS table, restricted to in-frame sequences. Some clones are absent from its copies; in checked studies, under half trace to an unresolved V gene, and the reason for the others is unknown. The sample includes under 300,000 clones, with 90% observed a single time. The ten largest clones represent roughly 2% of the sample. The source material was peripheral blood. The receptors were gathered from a woman aged 60-75 years with COVID-19, enrolled during active disease.

The V gene is TRBV19, the J gene TRBJ1-2; maybe TRBD1 (6 bases). There are 13 residues in the CDR3. With 5 bases removed from V and 5 bases from J, the gap between germline ends came to 12 bases. Germline V gene sequence: CDR1 LNHDA, CDR2 SQIVND (reference sequence). Here the CDR3 reads CASSPGQLYGYTF. Here the CDR3 DNA reads TGTGCCAGTAGTCCCGGACAGTTGTATGGCTACACCTTC.

The V call is TRBV19, the J call TRBJ2-3; TRBD2 might be the D (5 bases). The CDR3 covers 15 residues. V was clipped by 5 bases and J by 1 base, with 13 bases between them. The V gene's germline CDR1 is LNHDA and CDR2 SQIVND (reference sequence). For the CDR3, the DNA is TGTGCCAGTAGTGTCCGGGATACCCGCACAGATACGCAGTATTTT. It codes for CASSVRDTRTDTQYF.

This chain joins TRBV5-1 and TRBJ1-6, with 8 bases fitting TRBD1. Trimming at V came to 2 bases and at J to 8 bases, leaving 3 bases not matched to a gene. The CDR3 contains 14 residues. CDR1 and CDR2 (germline): SGHRS, YFSETQ. The CDR3 protein is CASSFSGGDSPLHF. CDR3 bases: TGCGCCAGCAGCTTTTCAGGGGGCGATTCACCCCTCCACTTT.

This clone was picked up a small number of times. The CDR3 bases are TGTGCCAGCAGCCTCAAACGGTTCCGGACAGAGGACACTGAAGCTTTCTTT. This codes for CASSLKRFRTEDTEAFF. The chain couples TRBV7-8 to TRBJ1-1, with D maybe TRBD1 (6 bases). CDR1 is SGHVS, CDR2 FQNEAQ, per germline. V lost 5 bases, J lost 3 bases, and 22 bases lay in between. The CDR3 is 17 amino acids.

This clone was seen once. The chain links TRBV6-5 to TRBJ1-1, with D maybe TRBD1 (5 bases). The V end lost 5 bases, the J end lost 1 base, and 11 bases lay between the germline ends. Per the germline V gene, CDR1 is MNHEY and CDR2 is SVGAGI. CDR3 length equals 14 residues. The CDR3 nucleotides read TGTGCCAGCAGTCAGGGATTTGCGAACACTGAAGCTTTCTTT. This gives the protein CASSQGFANTEAFF.

This clone was counted once. The rearrangement links TRBV7-9 to TRBJ2-1; TRBD1 agrees at 9 bases. J gave up 2 bases and V 4 bases, and 9 bases lay outside the gene matches. Germline V gives CDR1 SEHNR, CDR2 FQNEAQ (reference sequence). The CDR3 runs to 17 residues. This CDR3 is CASSSQKGQGTYNEQFF. In DNA, the CDR3 is TGTGCCAGCAGCTCTCAAAAAGGACAGGGGACCTACAATGAGCAGTTCTTC.

The chain is built from TRBV11-2 and TRBJ1-2, with unresolved D. The germline V gene encodes CDR1 SGHAT and CDR2 FQNNGV. CDR3 length: 15 residues. V lost 0 bases, J lost 4 bases, and 12 bases lay in between. This CDR3 reads CASSLEPNPVYGYTF. As DNA, the CDR3 is TGTGCCAGCAGCTTAGAGCCGAACCCGGTCTATGGCTACACCTTC.

The chain uses TRBV10-1 and TRBJ2-4; D possibly corresponds to TRBD1 (5 bases). CDR1 and CDR2 from the germline V gene are WNHNN and SYGVQD (reference sequence). The length of the CDR3 is 14 residues. V was pared by 7 bases and J by 1 base, with 11 bases between. CDR3 sequence: CASKAPGAKNIQYF. CDR3 DNA: TGCGCCAGCAAGGCACCAGGGGCCAAAAACATTCAGTACTTC.

This chain joins TRBV9 and TRBJ1-2; D not resolved. The CDR3 sequence is 13 residues long. Germline-derived CDR1 and CDR2 are SGDLS and YYNGEE. The V and J ends lost 0 bases and 7 bases respectively, with 10 bases between them. The DNA for the CDR3 is TGTGCCAGCAGCGTAGTTTTAGAGGGTGGCTACACCTTC. This translates into CASSVVLEGGYTF.

The sample holds one count of this clone. The gene calls are TRBV4-3 and TRBJ1-1; 9 nucleotides agree with TRBD1. V lost 2 bases and J lost 3; bases outside the gene matches: 4. Germline V gene data show CDR1 as LGHNA and CDR2 as YSLEER. This CDR3 contains 15 residues. CDR3 loop: CASSQWTGVDTEAFF. The CDR3 bases are TGCGCCAGCAGCCAATGGACAGGGGTTGACACTGAAGCTTTCTTT.

J is TRBJ2-6 and V is TRBV4-1; 7 positions match TRBD1. Germline V gene lookup returns CDR1 MGHRA and CDR2 YSYEKL. V lost 4 bases to trimming and J lost 0 bases; unmatched junction nucleotides: 6. There are 17 residues in the CDR3. The CDR3 DNA sequence: TGCGCCAGCAGCCGTGGACAGGTCTTCTCTGGGGCCAACGTCCTGACTTTC. It yields the protein CASSRGQVFSGANVLTF.

V usage is TRBV19 and J usage is TRBJ1-2; possibly TRBD1 for D (5 bases). CDR3 length equals 13 residues. Germline CDR1 LNHDA, CDR2 SQIVND (reference sequence). The V end lost 6 bases, the J end lost 7 bases, and 15 bases lay between the germline ends. CDR3 nucleotide sequence: TGTGCCAGTAGCCCCGCAGGGATGGGTGGCTACACCTTC. Translation: CASSPAGMGGYTF.

The CDR3 DNA reads TGTGCCAGCGTGGGAAGCGGGGGGACCAATAAACCCCAAGAGACCCAGTACTTC. Protein: CASVGSGGTNKPQETQYF. The chain recombines TRBV28 with TRBJ2-5; 9 bases are a match to TRBD2. This CDR3 has 18 residues. The germline V gene has CDR1 MDHEN and CDR2 SYDVKM. The junction had 17 bases not matched to a gene; V was cut back by 8 bases and J by 1 base. The variable domain in full, completed from reference TRBV28 and TRBJ2-5, reads DVKVTQSSRYLVKRTGEKVFLECVQDMDHENMFWYRQDPGLGLRLIYFSYDVKMKEKGDIPEGYSVSREKKERFSLILESASTNQTSMYLCASVGSGGTNKPQETQYFGPGTRLLVL.

This clone occurred once. The chain uses TRBV18 and TRBJ1-1; 8 bases are shared with TRBD1. The germline gives CDR1 KGHSH, CDR2 LQKENI. CDR3 size: 14 residues. The trim removed 6 bases at V and 1 base at J, leaving 4 bases unmatched. CDR3 nucleotides: TGTGCCAGCTCTTTCGGGACAGGGAACACTGAAGCTTTCTTT. Protein sequence: CASSFGTGNTEAFF.

V and J are TRBV9 and TRBJ2-1; maybe TRBD1 (5 bases). Trimming shortened V by 2 bases and J by 4 bases, and 7 bases separated the two germline ends. The CDR3 spans 13 residues. CDR1 SGDLS and CDR2 YYNGEE come from the germline V gene. The CDR3 DNA follows: TGTGCCAGCAGCGTCTCAGGGTACAATGAGCAGTTCTTC. It translates to CASSVSGYNEQFF.

The chain employs TRBV18 and TRBJ1-2; 12 nucleotides align to TRBD1. The V and J ends lost 3 bases and 6 bases, in that order; junction bases with no gene match: 5. The germline V gene encodes CDR1 KGHSH and CDR2 LQKENI. The CDR3 is made up of 15 amino acids. The CDR3 DNA reads as TGTGCCAGCTCACCTGGGACAGGGGGCGATCATGGCTACACCTTC. Its protein product is CASSPGTGGDHGYTF.

This clone showed up just a few times. This rearrangement joins TRBV7-2 to TRBJ2-5, with D perhaps matching TRBD1 (5 bases). Trimming cost V 3 bases and J 9 bases, with 20 bases left between them. The CDR3 runs to 15 residues. Germline-derived CDR1 and CDR2 are SGHTA and FQGNSA. CDR3 amino acids: CASSFTVVQPRAQYF. The CDR3 DNA reads TGTGCCAGCAGCTTCACGGTTGTACAGCCCAGGGCCCAGTACTTC. Full variable domain (missing parts from reference TRBV7-2 and TRBJ2-5): GAGVSQSPSNKVTEKGKDVELRCDPISGHTALYWYRQSLGQGLEFLIYFQGNSAPDKSGLPSDRFSAERTGGSVSTLTIQRTQQEDSAVYLCASSFTVVQPRAQYFGPGTRLLVL.

V is TRBV9 and J is TRBJ1-4; the match to TRBD1 covers 7 bases. The CDR3 spans 14 residues. The germline CDR1 and CDR2 sequences are SGDLS and YYNGEE. J lost 8 bases, V lost 2 bases, and 6 bases had no gene match. The CDR3: CASSVSQGGEKLFF. CDR3 DNA: TGTGCCAGCAGCGTCTCCCAGGGGGGCGAAAAACTGTTTTTT. Together with reference TRBV9 and TRBJ1-4, the CDR3 gives the full variable domain: DSGVTQTPKHLITATGQRVTLRCSPRSGDLSVYWYQQSLDQGLQFLIQYYNGEERAKGNILERFSAQQFPDLHSELNLSSLELGDSALYFCASSVSQGGEKLFFGSGTQLSVL.

The V and J genes are TRBV4-3 and TRBJ1-2; 7 nucleotides match TRBD1. The junction had 10 bases not matched to a gene; V was cut back by 4 bases and J by 8 bases. The CDR3 spans 14 residues. Germline CDR1 is LGHNA and CDR2 is YSLEER. The CDR3 DNA reads as TGCGCCAGCAGCCCAAGTCCGACAGGGTGGGGCTACACCTTC. This codes for CASSPSPTGWGYTF.

This chain connects TRBV7-9 to TRBJ2-3; 10 positions agree with TRBD1. V trimming: 8 bases; J trimming: 3 bases; junction bases outside the gene matches: 8. Germline lookup yields CDR1 SEHNR and CDR2 FQNEAQ (reference sequence). The CDR3 runs to 15 residues. The CDR3, as DNA: TGTGCCAGCCTTCCCGGGACAGGGGTTACAGATACGCAGTATTTT. Translating gives CASLPGTGVTDTQYF.

This clone came up once. This chain uses TRBV4-3 with TRBJ1-4; tentatively, D is TRBD1 (6 bases). CDR1 is LGHNA, CDR2 YSLEER, per germline. This CDR3 contains 14 residues. The V end lost 8 bases, the J end lost 1 base, and 11 bases lay between the germline ends. The CDR3 nucleotides read TGCGCCAGCTCGACAGGATTAACTAATGAAAAACTGTTTTTT. Protein: CASSTGLTNEKLFF.

V usage is TRBV7-2 and J usage is TRBJ1-5; D unclear. V lost 4 bases, J lost 4 bases, and 11 bases lay in between. The CDR3 sequence is 14 residues long. The germline gives CDR1 SGHTA, CDR2 FQGNSA. The CDR3 sequence: CASSSGMPNQPQHF. CDR3 sequence (DNA): TGTGCCAGCAGCTCCGGGATGCCGAATCAGCCCCAGCATTTT. Variable domain in full (rest from reference TRBV7-2 and TRBJ1-5): GAGVSQSPSNKVTEKGKDVELRCDPISGHTALYWYRQSLGQGLEFLIYFQGNSAPDKSGLPSDRFSAERTGGSVSTLTIQRTQQEDSAVYLCASSSGMPNQPQHFGDGTRLSIL.

The chain recombines TRBV2 with TRBJ1-1, with a tentative D call TRBD1 (5 bases). The CDR3 contains 14 residues. V gave up 6 bases and J gave up 5 bases, with 16 bases separating them. CDR1 is SNHLY, CDR2 FYNNEI, per germline. As DNA, the CDR3 is TGTGCCAGCAGACCAGGAAGGGGCTGGACTGAAGCTTTCTTT. Protein sequence: CASRPGRGWTEAFF.

The chain joins TRBV27 to TRBJ2-5, with 7 nucleotides matching TRBD1. Trimming at V came to 3 bases and at J to 1 base, leaving 5 bases not matched to a gene. Germline V gene lookup returns CDR1 MNHEY and CDR2 SMNVEV (reference sequence). CDR3 length equals 15 residues. The CDR3 here is CASSLERGPQETQYF. The CDR3 nucleotides are TGTGCCAGCAGTTTGGAGAGGGGGCCCCAAGAGACCCAGTACTTC.

This clone was counted a few times. This CDR3 reads CASSWEGLWTEAFF. DNA of the CDR3: TGTGCCAGCAGCTGGGAGGGGTTGTGGACTGAAGCTTTCTTT. The genes are TRBV7-9 and TRBJ1-1; a weak D match, TRBD1 (5 bases). Germline V gene data show CDR1 as SEHNR and CDR2 as FQNEAQ (reference sequence). V lost 4 bases, J lost 5 bases, and 14 bases lay in between. The length of the CDR3 is 14 residues.

The rearrangement uses TRBV15 and TRBJ1-6; 7 bases align to TRBD1. J was trimmed by 8 bases and V by 8 bases; bases with no gene match: 18. Germline loops: CDR1 LNHNV, CDR2 YYDKDF (reference sequence). The CDR3 length is 17 residues. CDR3 sequence reads: CATQQGEGWSRDSPLHF. The CDR3 DNA sequence: TGTGCCACCCAGCAGGGGGAAGGGTGGAGCAGAGATTCACCCCTCCACTTT. The complete variable domain, with remaining parts taken from reference TRBV15 and TRBJ1-6, reads DAMVIQNPRYQVTQFGKPVTLSCSQTLNHNVMYWYQQKSSQAPKLLFHYYDKDFNNEADTPDNFQSRRPNTSFCFLDIRSPGLGDTAMYLCATQQGEGWSRDSPLHFGNGTRLTVT.

For the CDR3, the DNA is TGTGCCAGCAGCTTAGTCTTCATGGGACAGGGGTCCGGGGAGCTGTTTTTT. Translated: CASSLVFMGQGSGELFF. V usage is TRBV7-9 and J usage is TRBJ2-2; 10 bases are shared with TRBD1. CDR1 SEHNR and CDR2 FQNEAQ come from the germline V gene (reference sequence). CDR3 length: 17 residues. Trimming cost V 1 base and J 6 bases; bases outside gene matches: 8.

This chain connects TRBV10-3 to TRBJ1-5, with D maybe TRBD1 (6 bases). V lost 6 bases and J lost 4, with 13 bases in between. The CDR3 is 14 residues long. Looked up from germline, CDR1 is ENHRY and CDR2 is SYGVKD. In DNA, the CDR3 is TGTGCCATCAGGGGGGGGGCGATGAATCAGCCCCAGCATTTT. Translated, it gives CAIRGGAMNQPQHF.